This T cell receptor (beta chain) was observed in a study of beta chain features in type 1 diabetes. Study-level information: The samples had 85 million to 130 million sorted cells examined in all.

The authors reverse transcribed all of the isolated RNA, so sequencing captured expressed TCRB transcripts. Method: immunoSEQ multiplex PCR; TCRdb's copy keeps in-frame clones and lacks some. Counted here are 110,000 or so clones, about two fifths occurring once; the ten biggest clones make up over 0.05%. Study-level results: A closer apparent resemblance between naive, central memory and Treg TCRB repertoires was seen in patients than in healthy donors.

Note on this clone: No antigen is known for it.

The CDR3 contains 14 residues. Germline loops: CDR1 SGHRS, CDR2 YFSETQ. Trimming stripped 5 bases from V and 5 bases from J, with 17 bases between. One heparinised blood draw, averaging approximately 0.11 L, came from each donor. Sequencing was done on a sample of stem cell memory CD4+ T cells from blood. The receptor was derived from a young woman in good health. V usage is TRBV5-1 and J usage is TRBJ2-7; tentative D call: TRBD1 (6 bases). CDR3 residues: CASREFRGQHEQYF. The CDR3 DNA is TGCGCCAGCAGAGAGTTCAGGGGTCAGCACGAGCAGTACTTC.